This T cell receptor beta chain was recovered during a study of blood T cell repertoires in COVID-19. Study background: Spain, Italy and the United States supplied samples that represented acute and convalescent COVID-19. From T cells, B-cell-depleted T cells, or PBMCs came the material, which was cDNA or gDNA.

Original data processing: Estimates of nucleated cell counts were drawn from the amplification of reference gene primers. Data came from immunoSEQ multiplex PCR; TCRdb stores just in-frame clones and leaves some out. D and trimming were read from the DNA, whereas the V and J calls and clone size are those reported in that table. Altogether about 200,000 clones are present, around 84% being singletons, with the ten largest covering about 4.9%. Trimming took off 9 bases at V and 6 bases at J, with 17 bases between the two ends. Germline-derived CDR1 and CDR2 are KGHDR and SFDVKD. The CDR3 consists of 14 residues.

Sequenced material: peripheral blood. V and J are TRBV24-1 and TRBJ1-5; the D gene is possibly TRBD1 (5 bases). The clonotype was recovered from a woman aged 80 or older with acute or convalescent COVID-19. CDR3 region: CATSMEGFIQPQHF. Here the CDR3 DNA reads TGTGCCACCTCCATGGAGGGGTTCATTCAGCCCCAGCATTTT.